Shown below are 32 T cell receptor beta chains from a single sample sequenced in a study of cytomegalovirus exposure and HLA in healthy donors. TCRdb's copy holds only in-frame clones and misses some; the assay was immunoSEQ multiplex PCR. This sample yields tens of thousands of clones, of which around 96% are seen a single time; around 0.78% belongs to the top ten. Material: PBMCs. These receptor sequences come from a man aged 18 to 30 in good health and CMV-seronegative.

The rearrangement links TRBV6-1 to TRBJ1-4; TRBD1 aligns across 7 bases. This CDR3 has 15 amino acids. V trimming: 8 bases; J trimming: 0 bases; junction bases outside the gene matches: 6. Germline assignment: CDR1 MNHNS and CDR2 SASEGT. The CDR3 DNA sequence: TGTGCCAGCGAGACAGGGACCACAACTAATGAAAAACTGTTTTTT. The encoded protein is CASETGTTTNEKLFF.

J is TRBJ1-4 and V is TRBV9; 7 bases agree with TRBD1. CDR3 size: 14 residues. After removal of 3 bases from V and 7 bases from J, the junction contained 6 bases not matched to a gene. The germline V gene has CDR1 SGDLS and CDR2 YYNGEE. This CDR3 is CASSDDRAAEKLFF. The CDR3 nucleotides read TGTGCCAGCAGCGATGACAGGGCGGCTGAAAAACTGTTTTTT.

The rearrangement uses TRBV28 and TRBJ1-1; a weak D match, TRBD1 (5 bases). CDR1 is MDHEN and CDR2 is SYDVKM in the germline V gene. The V end was cut by 4 bases, the J end by 6 bases, with 12 bases between. This CDR3 is built from 13 residues. In nucleotides, the CDR3 is TGTGCCAGCAGTTCAGGGTACTCTCCTGAAGCTTTCTTT. Encoded protein: CASSSGYSPEAFF.

The chain recombines TRBV27 with TRBJ1-4, with TRBD1 as a possible D gene (5 bases). The CDR3 runs 16 residues. Trimming stripped 2 bases from V and 8 bases from J, with 18 bases between. CDR1 MNHEY and CDR2 SMNVEV come from the germline V gene (reference sequence). The CDR3 coding sequence is TGTGCCAGCAGTTTAGCTATAGGGGCGCGGGGGGAAAAACTGTTTTTT. Translation: CASSLAIGARGEKLFF.

V usage is TRBV2 and J usage is TRBJ2-7; the match to TRBD2 covers 8 bases. The CDR3 has 15 residues. Germline values: CDR1 SNHLY, CDR2 FYNNEI. The V segment lost 8 bases and the J segment 4 bases; nucleotides outside the gene matches: 13. This CDR3 reads CASPLLSGSTYEQYV. In DNA form, the CDR3 reads TGTGCCAGCCCTCTATTGAGCGGGAGTACGTACGAGCAGTACGTC.

This sequence joins TRBV15 and TRBJ2-6, with D hard to call. The CDR3 loop spans 16 amino acids. Germline V gene lookup returns CDR1 LNHNV and CDR2 YYDKDF (reference sequence). V was clipped by 2 bases and J by 1 base, with 9 bases between them. Here the CDR3 reads CATSRPGPSGANVLTF. The CDR3, as DNA: TGTGCCACCAGCAGACCTGGGCCGTCTGGGGCCAACGTCCTGACTTTC. The full variable domain, rest sourced from reference TRBV15 and TRBJ2-6, is DAMVIQNPRYQVTQFGKPVTLSCSQTLNHNVMYWYQQKSSQAPKLLFHYYDKDFNNEADTPDNFQSRRPNTSFCFLDIRSPGLGDTAMYLCATSRPGPSGANVLTFGAGSRLTVL.

V gene TRBV30 combines with J gene TRBJ1-2, with TRBD1 as a possible D gene (5 bases). This CDR3 is built from 14 residues. Germline values: CDR1 GTSNPN, CDR2 SVGIG (reference sequence). With 1 base removed from V and 8 bases from J, the gap between germline ends came to 17 bases. The CDR3 spells CAWSGLTAREGYTF. In DNA form, the CDR3 reads TGTGCCTGGAGTGGCTTGACAGCGCGGGAGGGCTACACCTTC.

The chain carries TRBV7-9 and TRBJ2-3; 12 bases align to TRBD2. The J segment lost 9 bases and the V segment lost 0 bases, leaving 7 bases of the junction unmatched. The CDR3 runs 16 residues. The V gene's germline CDR1 is SEHNR and CDR2 FQNEAQ (reference sequence). This CDR3 reads CASSLAALAGGPTQYF. In nucleotides, the CDR3 is TGTGCCAGCAGCTTAGCGGCCCTAGCGGGAGGGCCCACGCAGTATTTT.

The V and J genes are TRBV2 and TRBJ1-1; 7 bases line up with TRBD1. With V trimmed by 6 bases and J by 1 base, 2 bases remained unmatched. Germline V lookup: CDR1 SNHLY, CDR2 FYNNEI. The CDR3 consists of 13 residues. The CDR3 sequence: CASRRTGNTEAFF. DNA for the CDR3: TGTGCCAGCAGGAGGACAGGGAACACTGAAGCTTTCTTT.

The rearrangement joins TRBV7-9 to TRBJ1-4; the match to TRBD1 covers 9 bases. The germline CDR1 and CDR2 sequences are SEHNR and FQNEAQ (reference sequence). The CDR3 contains 15 residues. Trimming removed 3 bases from V and 5 bases from J; junction bases left unmatched: 4. The CDR3 here is CASSFTGTGNEKLFF. Written as DNA, the CDR3 is TGTGCCAGCAGCTTTACCGGGACAGGGAATGAAAAACTGTTTTTT.

This chain uses TRBV7-9 with TRBJ2-7, with a weak D call TRBD2 (6 bases). Germline CDR1 SEHNR, CDR2 FQNEAQ (reference sequence). CDR3 length: 15 amino acids. V gave up 1 base and J gave up 4 bases, with 14 bases separating them. The CDR3 spells CASSLGETREYEQYV. In DNA form, the CDR3 reads TGTGCCAGCAGCTTAGGTGAGACTAGGGAATACGAGCAGTACGTC.

The genes are TRBV7-9 and TRBJ2-1, with 10 bases matching TRBD2. CDR3 length equals 15 residues. Germline V gene lookup returns CDR1 SEHNR and CDR2 FQNEAQ (reference sequence). The trim removed 1 base at V and 5 bases at J, leaving 2 bases unmatched. The CDR3 reads CASSLGTSGNNEQFF. In DNA, the CDR3 is TGTGCCAGCAGCTTAGGGACTAGCGGAAACAATGAGCAGTTCTTC. The variable domain in full, with the rest retrieved from reference TRBV7-9 and TRBJ2-1, is DTGVSQNPRHKITKRGQNVTFRCDPISEHNRLYWYRQTLGQGPEFLTYFQNEAQLEKSRLLSDRFSAERPKGSFSTLEIQRTEQGDSAMYLCASSLGTSGNNEQFFGPGTRLTVL.

This chain connects TRBV27 to TRBJ2-3, with 7 bases that match TRBD2. Per germline, CDR1 MNHEY and CDR2 SMNVEV (reference sequence). CDR3 length equals 16 residues. The junction had 12 bases not matched to a gene; V was cut back by 3 bases and J by 6 bases. In DNA form, the CDR3 reads TGTGCCAGCAGTTTCGGGCTAGCGGCATGGGGGGATACGCAGTATTTT. Translated: CASSFGLAAWGDTQYF.

This sequence joins TRBV27 and TRBJ1-4, with 7 positions matching TRBD1. The CDR3 loop spans 15 amino acids. V trimming: 4 bases; J trimming: 4 bases; junction bases outside the gene matches: 6. Germline-derived CDR1 and CDR2 are MNHEY and SMNVEV (reference sequence). CDR3 bases: TGTGCCAGCAGTTACTTGGGACAGTATAATGAAAAACTGTTTTTT. It yields the protein CASSYLGQYNEKLFF.

This chain joins TRBV19 and TRBJ1-1; 7 bases align to TRBD1. The V gene's germline CDR1 is LNHDA and CDR2 SQIVND (reference sequence). V lost 5 bases, J lost 6 bases, and 9 bases stayed unmatched. The CDR3 length is 14 residues. The CDR3 DNA reads as TGTGCCAGTAGTCCCCGACAGGGAGAATCTGAAGCTTTCTTT. Amino acids: CASSPRQGESEAFF.

The CDR3 DNA follows: TGTGCCAGCAGTTACTCGACAGATTTGAACACTGAAGCTTTCTTT. Amino acid sequence: CASSYSTDLNTEAFF. The gene calls are TRBV6-5 and TRBJ1-1; D perhaps matches TRBD1 (5 bases). Trimming shortened V by 0 bases and J by 0 bases, and 8 bases separated the two germline ends. Germline-derived CDR1 and CDR2 are MNHEY and SVGAGI. The length of the CDR3 is 15 residues.

The chain couples TRBV27 to TRBJ2-6, with TRBD1 matching over 7 bases. Trimming took 2 bases from V and 1 from J; bases not matched to a gene: 2. The CDR3 loop spans 16 amino acids. The germline V gene encodes CDR1 MNHEY and CDR2 SMNVEV (reference sequence). The CDR3 DNA is TGTGCCAGCAGTTTAGACAGGGTATCTGGGGCCAACGTCCTGACTTTC. Its translation: CASSLDRVSGANVLTF.

V and J are TRBV28 and TRBJ2-5; TRBD2 matches 11 bases. The CDR3 length is 17 residues. The germline gives CDR1 MDHEN, CDR2 SYDVKM. V lost 3 bases to trimming and J lost 4 bases; unmatched junction nucleotides: 10. The CDR3, as DNA: TGTGCCAGCAGTTTCCCGACTAGCGGGAACCTTAGAGAGACCCAGTACTTC. As protein: CASSFPTSGNLRETQYF.

This chain joins TRBV11-3 and TRBJ1-1, with 8 positions matching TRBD1. V was clipped by 3 bases and J by 5 bases; unmatched bases: 5. Per germline, CDR1 SGHNT and CDR2 YENEEA. This CDR3 has 14 residues. The CDR3 region is CASSLTGALTEAFF. The CDR3 DNA is TGTGCCAGCAGCTTGACAGGGGCGCTAACTGAAGCTTTCTTT.

The genes are TRBV7-8 and TRBJ2-3, with D possibly matching TRBD1 (6 bases). There are 14 residues in the CDR3. The germline gives CDR1 SGHVS, CDR2 FQNEAQ. V was clipped by 5 bases and J by 8 bases, with 17 bases between them. Here the CDR3 DNA reads TGTGCCAGCAGCGTTATTCGTGGGGGCGGTACGCAGTATTTT. Its protein product is CASSVIRGGGTQYF.

The J gene is TRBJ1-1, the V gene TRBV6-6; a weak D match, TRBD1 (5 bases). In germline, CDR1 is MNHNY, CDR2 SVGAGI (reference sequence). V dropped 11 bases and J dropped 0 bases, with 10 bases sitting between them. This CDR3 has 12 residues. The CDR3 DNA sequence: TGTGCCGGGGCATACATGAACACTGAAGCTTTCTTT. Amino acid sequence: CAGAYMNTEAFF.

V is TRBV5-4 and J is TRBJ1-1; unclear D gene. Germline values: CDR1 SGHNT, CDR2 YYREEE (reference sequence). Trimming cost V 3 bases and J 1 base, with 10 bases left between them. The CDR3 loop spans 14 amino acids. This chain's CDR3 is CASSWPGSNTEAFF. In nucleotides, the CDR3 is TGTGCCAGCAGCTGGCCAGGATCGAACACTGAAGCTTTCTTT.

The J gene is TRBJ1-5, the V gene TRBV30; a weak D match, TRBD1 (5 bases). This CDR3 spans 13 amino acids. CDR1 GTSNPN and CDR2 SVGIG come from the germline V gene (reference sequence). The V end was cut by 0 bases, the J end by 2 bases, with 5 bases between. The CDR3 reads CAWSVGGNQPQHF. The CDR3, as DNA: TGTGCCTGGAGTGTAGGGGGCAATCAGCCCCAGCATTTT.

This rearrangement joins TRBV7-2 to TRBJ2-3, with 8 bases identical to TRBD2. The germline gives CDR1 SGHTA, CDR2 FQGNSA. The length of the CDR3 is 16 residues. Trimming at V came to 4 bases and at J to 6 bases, leaving 12 bases not matched to a gene. CDR3 loop: CASSYRLAGSGDTQYF. CDR3 coding DNA: TGTGCCAGCAGCTATCGTTTAGCGGGAAGTGGGGATACGCAGTATTTT.

This chain connects TRBV30 to TRBJ2-1, with 14 bases aligning to TRBD2. The germline V gene has CDR1 GTSNPN and CDR2 SVGIG (reference sequence). The ends lost 5 bases at V and 4 bases at J; junction bases unmatched: 4. This CDR3 region has 15 residues. CDR3 sequence reads: CAWRRTSGRYNEQFF. The CDR3 DNA is TGTGCCTGGCGTAGGACTAGCGGGAGGTACAATGAGCAGTTCTTC.

The V call is TRBV6-1, the J call TRBJ2-7; D remains ambiguous. Germline V gene lookup returns CDR1 MNHNS and CDR2 SASEGT. The CDR3 loop spans 11 amino acids. V gave up 5 bases and J gave up 9 bases, with 11 bases separating them. The CDR3 nucleotides are TGTGCCAGCAGTTATGGGCGCGCGCAGTACGTC. Amino acids: CASSYGRAQYV.

Only one count was recorded for this clone. The rearrangement joins TRBV6-5 to TRBJ1-1; weak D call: TRBD1 (6 bases). Per germline, CDR1 MNHEY and CDR2 SVGAGI. Deletions cut 4 bases from V and 4 bases from J, with 10 bases between. This CDR3 spans 13 amino acids. The CDR3 DNA reads as TGTGCCAGCAGTTCCTTAGGGGGCACTGAAGCTTTCTTT. As protein: CASSSLGGTEAFF.

The rearrangement links TRBV14 to TRBJ2-4; 9 bases align to TRBD1. This CDR3 region has 16 residues. V shed 5 bases and J 6 bases; nucleotides not matched to a gene: 11. Per germline, CDR1 SGHDN and CDR2 FVKESK. The CDR3 is CASSTTGGLLGNIQYF. DNA of the CDR3: TGTGCCAGCAGCACGACAGGGGGGCTTTTGGGAAACATTCAGTACTTC.

V usage is TRBV18 and J usage is TRBJ2-3; D might be TRBD1 (6 bases). Germline-derived CDR1 and CDR2 are KGHSH and LQKENI. This CDR3 has 16 amino acids. The V gene lost 4 bases and the J gene lost 2 bases, with 16 bases spanning the gap. The DNA for the CDR3 is TGTGCCAGCTCACTAGCCGGGACATCGGTCACAGATACGCAGTATTTT. This encodes CASSLAGTSVTDTQYF. Combining the CDR3 with reference TRBV18 and TRBJ2-3 gives the whole variable domain NAGVMQNPRHLVRRRGQEARLRCSPMKGHSHVYWYRQLPEEGLKFMVYLQKENIIDESGMPKERFSAEFPKEGPSILRIQQVVRGDSAAYFCASSLAGTSVTDTQYFGPGTRLTVL.

The J gene is TRBJ1-3, the V gene TRBV5-5, with 7 bases identical to TRBD1. Germline CDR1 reads SGHKS; CDR2 reads YYEKEE (reference sequence). The CDR3 runs to 17 residues. V lost 0 bases and J lost 4; bases outside the gene matches: 10. The CDR3 region has the DNA TGTGCCAGCAGCTTGGTGTTGTGGACAGGAGAAGGAAACACCATATATTTT. Residues: CASSLVLWTGEGNTIYF.

This chain connects TRBV9 to TRBJ2-5, with D perhaps matching TRBD2 (6 bases). There are 14 residues in the CDR3. Germline CDR1 is SGDLS and CDR2 is YYNGEE. V shed 0 bases and J shed 5 bases, with 11 bases lying between them. CDR3 protein: CASSVGPGGETQYF. In DNA, the CDR3 is TGTGCCAGCAGCGTAGGGCCAGGAGGGGAGACCCAGTACTTC.

This chain uses TRBV18 with TRBJ2-7; 11 positions match TRBD2. V lost 5 bases to trimming and J lost 3 bases; unmatched junction nucleotides: 3. Germline assignment: CDR1 KGHSH and CDR2 LQKENI. The CDR3 is 14 amino acids. As DNA, the CDR3 is TGTGCCAGCTCAGCCGGGACTAGCGGCTACGAGCAGTACTTC. Protein: CASSAGTSGYEQYF.